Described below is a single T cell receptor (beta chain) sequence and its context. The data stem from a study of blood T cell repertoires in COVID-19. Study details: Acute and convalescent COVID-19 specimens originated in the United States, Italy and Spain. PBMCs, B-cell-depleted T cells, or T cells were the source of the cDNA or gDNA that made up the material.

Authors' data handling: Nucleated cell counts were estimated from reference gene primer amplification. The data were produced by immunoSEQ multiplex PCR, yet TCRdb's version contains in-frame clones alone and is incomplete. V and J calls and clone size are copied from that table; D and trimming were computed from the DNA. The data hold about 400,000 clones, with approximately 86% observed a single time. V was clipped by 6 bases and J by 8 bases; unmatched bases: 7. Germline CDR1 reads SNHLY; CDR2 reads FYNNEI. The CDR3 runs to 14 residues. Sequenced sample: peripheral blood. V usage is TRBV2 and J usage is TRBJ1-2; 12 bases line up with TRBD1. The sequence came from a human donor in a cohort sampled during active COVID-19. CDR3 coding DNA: TGTGCCAGCAGAGGCCCGGGACAGGGGGCCGGCTACACCTTC. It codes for CASRGPGQGAGYTF.